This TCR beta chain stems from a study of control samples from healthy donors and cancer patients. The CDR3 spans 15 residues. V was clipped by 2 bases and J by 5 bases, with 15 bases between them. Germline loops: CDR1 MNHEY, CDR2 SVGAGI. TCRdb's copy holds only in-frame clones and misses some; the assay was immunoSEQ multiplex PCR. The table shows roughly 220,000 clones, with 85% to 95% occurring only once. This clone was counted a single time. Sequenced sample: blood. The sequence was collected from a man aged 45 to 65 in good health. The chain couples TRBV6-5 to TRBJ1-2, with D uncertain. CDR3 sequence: CASSYGFSSDYGYTF. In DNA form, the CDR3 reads TGTGCCAGCAGTTACGGGTTCAGCTCCGATTATGGCTACACCTTC.